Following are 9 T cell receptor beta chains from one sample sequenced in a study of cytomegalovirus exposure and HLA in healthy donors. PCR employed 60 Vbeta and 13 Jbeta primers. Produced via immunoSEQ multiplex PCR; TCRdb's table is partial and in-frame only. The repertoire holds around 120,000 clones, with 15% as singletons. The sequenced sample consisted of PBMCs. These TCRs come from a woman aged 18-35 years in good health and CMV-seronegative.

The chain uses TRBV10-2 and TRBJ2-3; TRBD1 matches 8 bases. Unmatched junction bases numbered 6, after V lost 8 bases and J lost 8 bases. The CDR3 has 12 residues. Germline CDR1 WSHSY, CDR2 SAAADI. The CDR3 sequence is CASRTGRSTQYF. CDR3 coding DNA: TGCGCCAGCCGGACAGGGCGAAGTACGCAGTATTTT.

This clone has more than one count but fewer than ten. CDR3 sequence: CSVGQEHEQYF. CDR3 DNA: TGCAGCGTCGGACAGGAGCACGAGCAGTACTTC. This chain uses TRBV29-1 with TRBJ2-7; 7 bases are shared with TRBD1. V gave up 6 bases and J gave up 5 bases; unmatched junction bases: 4. The CDR3 is 11 residues long. Germline lookup yields CDR1 SQVTM and CDR2 ANQGSEA.

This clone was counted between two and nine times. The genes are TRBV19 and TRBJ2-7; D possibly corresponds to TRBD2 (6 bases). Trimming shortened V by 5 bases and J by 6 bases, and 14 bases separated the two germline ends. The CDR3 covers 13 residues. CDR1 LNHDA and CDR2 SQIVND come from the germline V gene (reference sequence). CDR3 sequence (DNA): TGTGCCAGTAGTTGGAGGGGAACGGGCGAGCAGTACTTC. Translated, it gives CASSWRGTGEQYF.

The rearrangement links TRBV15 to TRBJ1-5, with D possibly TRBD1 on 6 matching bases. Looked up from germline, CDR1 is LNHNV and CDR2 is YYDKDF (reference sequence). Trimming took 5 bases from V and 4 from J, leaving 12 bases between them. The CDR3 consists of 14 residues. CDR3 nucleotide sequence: TGTGCCACCAGCCCGGGGGGGCGAAATCAGCCCCAGCATTTT. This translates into CATSPGGRNQPQHF.

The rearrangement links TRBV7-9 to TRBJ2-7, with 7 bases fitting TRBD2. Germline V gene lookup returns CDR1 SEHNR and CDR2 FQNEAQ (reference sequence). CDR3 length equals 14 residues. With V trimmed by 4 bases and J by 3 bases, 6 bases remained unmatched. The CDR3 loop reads CASSSGGSIYEQYF. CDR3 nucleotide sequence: TGTGCCAGCAGCTCGGGCGGGAGCATCTACGAGCAGTACTTC.

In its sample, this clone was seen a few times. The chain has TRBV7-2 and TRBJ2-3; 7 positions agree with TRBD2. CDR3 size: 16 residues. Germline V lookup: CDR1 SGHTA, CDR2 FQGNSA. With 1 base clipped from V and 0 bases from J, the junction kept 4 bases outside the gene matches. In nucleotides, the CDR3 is TGTGCCAGCAGCTTAGTTGGGGGGGGTAGCACAGATACGCAGTATTTT. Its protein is CASSLVGGGSTDTQYF. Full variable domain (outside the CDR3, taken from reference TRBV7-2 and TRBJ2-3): GAGVSQSPSNKVTEKGKDVELRCDPISGHTALYWYRQSLGQGLEFLIYFQGNSAPDKSGLPSDRFSAERTGGSVSTLTIQRTQQEDSAVYLCASSLVGGGSTDTQYFGPGTRLTVL.

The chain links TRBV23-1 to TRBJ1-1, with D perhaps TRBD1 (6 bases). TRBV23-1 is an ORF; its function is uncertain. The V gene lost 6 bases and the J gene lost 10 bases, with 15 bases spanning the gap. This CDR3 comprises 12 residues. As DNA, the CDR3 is TGCGCCAGCAGCCTCACAGGGTTGAGAGCTTTCTTT. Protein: CASSLTGLRAFF.

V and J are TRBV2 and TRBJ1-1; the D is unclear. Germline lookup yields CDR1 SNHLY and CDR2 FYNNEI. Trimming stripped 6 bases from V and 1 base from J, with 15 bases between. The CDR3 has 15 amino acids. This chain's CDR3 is CASRVGGIKNTEAFF. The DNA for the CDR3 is TGTGCCAGCAGGGTAGGAGGAATTAAGAACACTGAAGCTTTCTTT.

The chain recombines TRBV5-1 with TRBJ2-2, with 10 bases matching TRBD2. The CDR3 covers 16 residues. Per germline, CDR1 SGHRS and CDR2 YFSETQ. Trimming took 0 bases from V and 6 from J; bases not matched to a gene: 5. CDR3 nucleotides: TGCGCCAGCAGCTTGGCGGCTAGCGGGAGTCCCGGGGAGCTGTTTTTT. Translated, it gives CASSLAASGSPGELFF.